The next 17 T cell receptor beta chains were all read from a single sample in a study of blood T cell repertoires in COVID-19. Method: immunoSEQ multiplex PCR; TCRdb's copy keeps in-frame clones and lacks some. The table has 120,000 or so clones, roughly 80% seen once. Sequencing used peripheral blood. The receptors stem from a man aged 55 to 70 with acute or convalescent COVID-19.

This chain connects TRBV24-1 to TRBJ1-1; D perhaps matches TRBD1 (5 bases). Germline V gene data show CDR1 as KGHDR and CDR2 as SFDVKD. The V and J ends lost 7 bases and 5 bases respectively, with 13 bases between them. The CDR3 loop spans 13 amino acids. As DNA, the CDR3 is TGTGCCACCAGCCAAGGGGAGGGGACTGAAGCTTTCTTT. It translates to CATSQGEGTEAFF.

Ten or more counts support this clone. Additional DNA sequences in this sample encode the identical CDR3. The CDR3 loop reads CASTPGGQPQHF. The CDR3, as DNA: TGTGCCAGTACCCCAGGTGGTCAGCCCCAGCATTTT. The rearrangement links TRBV19 to TRBJ1-5, with D uncertain. Germline lookup yields CDR1 LNHDA and CDR2 SQIVND (reference sequence). Trimming pared 7 bases from V and 6 bases from J, leaving 10 bases between. This CDR3 spans 12 amino acids.

V usage is TRBV7-8 and J usage is TRBJ1-5; 10 nucleotides line up with TRBD1. Germline V gene data show CDR1 as SGHVS and CDR2 as FQNEAQ. The CDR3 consists of 15 residues. J was trimmed by 7 bases and V by 2 bases; bases with no gene match: 5. CDR3 protein: CASSLQTGGGQPQHF. As DNA, the CDR3 is TGTGCCAGCAGCTTACAGACAGGGGGCGGCCAGCCCCAGCATTTT.

This clone occurred a few times. V is TRBV2 and J is TRBJ2-1; D is perhaps TRBD2 (5 bases). The germline V and J ends were trimmed by 5 bases and 6 bases, with 17 bases remaining between them. Germline V gene data show CDR1 as SNHLY and CDR2 as FYNNEI. The CDR3 sequence is 15 residues long. The chain's CDR3 is CASSLTGKVVNEQFF. For the CDR3, the DNA is TGTGCCAGCAGTCTGACGGGAAAGGTGGTCAATGAGCAGTTCTTC.

The CDR3 loop reads CASSLDSSAGGQRSRSYNEQFF. In DNA, the CDR3 is TGTGCCAGCAGCTTAGACTCATCTGCGGGAGGGCAAAGGTCCAGGTCCTACAATGAGCAGTTCTTC. The chain uses TRBV11-3 and TRBJ2-1; 9 nucleotides line up with TRBD2. The V and J ends lost 0 bases and 1 base, in that order; junction bases with no gene match: 19. Germline CDR1 is SGHNT and CDR2 is YENEEA. The length of the CDR3 is 22 residues.

The CDR3 region has the DNA TGTGCCAGCAGGAGATGGGACTCGAGCTCCTACAATGAGCAGTTCTTC. This encodes CASRRWDSSSYNEQFF. The chain recombines TRBV7-8 with TRBJ2-1; a possible D gene is TRBD2 (6 bases). This CDR3 comprises 16 residues. Trimming shortened V by 6 bases and J by 0 bases, and 15 bases separated the two germline ends. Germline CDR1 and CDR2: SGHVS and FQNEAQ.

The J gene is TRBJ1-5, the V gene TRBV5-6, with 7 nucleotides matching TRBD1. This CDR3 spans 13 amino acids. Trimming at V came to 4 bases and at J to 4 bases, leaving 2 bases not matched to a gene. CDR1 is SGHDT, CDR2 YYEEEE, per germline. The CDR3 nucleotides read TGTGCCAGCAGCCTCAGGGGGAATCAGCCCCAGCATTTT. Translation: CASSLRGNQPQHF.

This clone was detected once. The gene calls are TRBV4-1 and TRBJ1-2; 10 nucleotides line up with TRBD1. J gave up 7 bases and V 3 bases, and 5 bases lay outside the gene matches. Germline-derived CDR1 and CDR2 are MGHRA and YSYEKL. The CDR3 covers 14 residues. The CDR3 nucleotides read TGCGCCAGCAGCCAGGGACAGGGGAATTCTGGCTACACCTTC. Its protein is CASSQGQGNSGYTF.

This chain uses TRBV6-1 with TRBJ1-5, with D unclear. CDR1 MNHNS and CDR2 SASEGT come from the germline V gene. CDR3 length: 15 residues. V was trimmed by 1 base and J by 2 bases, leaving 9 bases between them. The CDR3 region is CASSEGPGGNQPQHF. In DNA, the CDR3 is TGTGCCAGCAGTGAAGGACCCGGGGGCAATCAGCCCCAGCATTTT.

The chain joins TRBV18 to TRBJ1-1, with D hard to call. The CDR3 has 16 amino acids. Looked up from germline, CDR1 is KGHSH and CDR2 is LQKENI. V lost 2 bases and J 0 bases, leaving 13 bases between the germline ends. CDR3 region: CASSPSDGLMNTEAFF. CDR3 coding DNA: TGTGCCAGCTCACCATCGGACGGACTCATGAACACTGAAGCTTTCTTT.

Here the CDR3 reads CASSLSESGYTF. The CDR3, as DNA: TGTGCCAGCAGCTTGTCTGAGTCCGGCTACACCTTC. The chain employs TRBV5-6 and TRBJ1-2; D is undetermined. The CDR3 length is 12 residues. Between the trimmed V and J ends, which lost 1 base and 8 bases, there was a span of 9 bases. The germline gives CDR1 SGHDT, CDR2 YYEEEE.

This clone was seen only a few times. The rearrangement uses TRBV7-9 and TRBJ2-7; D unresolved. Germline V gene lookup returns CDR1 SEHNR and CDR2 FQNEAQ (reference sequence). Trimming stripped 3 bases from V and 0 bases from J, with 9 bases between. CDR3 length: 14 residues. CDR3 loop: CASSFPGSSYEQYF. The CDR3 nucleotides are TGTGCCAGCAGCTTTCCGGGTAGCTCCTACGAGCAGTACTTC.

Regarding this clone: Other nucleotide sequences from this sample produce the same CDR3. The chain uses TRBV6-5 and TRBJ1-1; the D gene is possibly TRBD1 (6 bases). The CDR3 runs to 12 residues. Trimming left V 7 bases short and J 2 bases short, with 8 bases between. Germline V gene lookup returns CDR1 MNHEY and CDR2 SVGAGI. CDR3 in DNA: TGTGCCAGCACCAGGGGTAACACTGAAGCTTTCTTT. It encodes CASTRGNTEAFF.

This clone was seen only a few times. V is TRBV19 and J is TRBJ1-2; possibly TRBD1 for D (6 bases). V shed 10 bases and J shed 5 bases, with 17 bases lying between them. The CDR3 is made up of 13 amino acids. CDR1 and CDR2 from the germline V gene are LNHDA and SQIVND (reference sequence). The CDR3 DNA reads as TGTGCCACACGACAGGAGACTATTTATGGCTACACCTTC. Residues: CATRQETIYGYTF.

This chain links TRBV3-1 (or the pseudogene TRBV3-2) with TRBJ1-2, with 9 bases matching TRBD1. CDR1 and CDR2 from the germline V gene are LGHDT and YNNKEL (reference sequence). V was clipped by 5 bases and J by 5 bases; unmatched bases: 6. This CDR3 comprises 14 residues. The CDR3 bases are TGTGCCAGCAGCGGGGACAGGGCGGGGTATGGCTACACCTTC. Its translation is CASSGDRAGYGYTF.

The chain links TRBV6-6 to TRBJ2-1, with 10 nucleotides matching TRBD2. Germline V CDR1 and CDR2: MNHNY, SVGAGI (reference sequence). The CDR3 has 16 amino acids. The J segment lost 8 bases and the V segment lost 4 bases, leaving 11 bases of the junction unmatched. The CDR3 nucleotides read TGTGCCAGCAGTTTCCTGGTGAGCGGGGGGGCCTATGAGCAGTTCTTC. Its protein is CASSFLVSGGAYEQFF.

This clone appeared a single time. This chain joins TRBV19 and TRBJ1-4; D is undetermined. V lost 4 bases to trimming and J lost 5 bases, with 17 bases between them. This CDR3 region has 16 residues. Germline V gene sequence: CDR1 LNHDA, CDR2 SQIVND (reference sequence). The CDR3 spells CASSSPGEAINEKLFF. CDR3 coding DNA: TGTGCCAGTAGTAGCCCTGGGGAGGCGATCAATGAAAAACTGTTTTTT.